This paragraph reports one TCR beta chain. What it binds is unknown. PCR employed 60 Vbeta and 13 Jbeta primers. Libraries were prepared by immunoSEQ multiplex PCR; TCRdb keeps only in-frame clonotypes and omits some of them. The data show approximately 280,000 clones, with about nine tenths seen just once and 3.5% to 4% held by the top ten. This sample was taken from a study of cytomegalovirus exposure and HLA in healthy donors. Overall study findings and caveats: As a later analysis showed, a missense DCLRE1C variant was linked to trimming of TCR beta V- and J-genes.

There are 18 residues in the CDR3. Losses at the gene ends were 0 bases for V and 6 bases for J; bases not matched to a gene: 10. CDR1 and CDR2 (germline): KGHSH, LQKENI. Sequenced: PBMCs. The J gene is TRBJ2-3, the V gene TRBV18; TRBD1 matches at 12 bases. The TCR originated in a man aged 40-49 years in good health and CMV-seropositive. The chain's CDR3 is CASSPPYFSGQGADTQYF. The CDR3 DNA is TGTGCCAGCTCACCACCGTATTTTTCGGGACAGGGGGCCGATACGCAGTATTTT.